Included here is one T cell receptor (beta chain) sequence, with context. There is no known antigen for this receptor. Per-base quality was not reported, and no clone a single base away is much larger than it. These data originate in a study of T cells in localized non-small cell lung cancer (dated by TCRdb to 2020 to 2022). With regard to the full study: The study examined T cell repertoires in a few hundred patients with early-stage NSCLC and compared tumors with uninvolved tumor-adjacent lungs. All 250 or so NSCLC patients in the cohort were treatment-naive and had localized lung tumors that were resected. Of the NSCLC patients, about 130 were male and approximately 110 were female, and the mean age was approximately 66 years. General study outcomes and caveats: The highest T cell clonality was observed in uninvolved tumor-adjacent lung, where clonality exceeded that of tumor, suggesting that antigenic responses were more focused in uninvolved tumor-adjacent lung. Because the study design was exploratory, TCR variables were selected using unadjusted p-values without false-discovery rate correction. Because multi-region tumor sequencing was not done, intratumor heterogeneity could not be ruled out. Longer overall survival was associated with higher blood T cell density, whereas shorter survival was associated with higher adjacent-lung clonality. A median of 57 of the top 100 tumor clones turned up in the paired uninvolved adjacent lung, and approximately 30 of those clones also ranked among the top 100 of that same adjacent lung.

At diagnosis, tumor, uninvolved tumor-adjacent lung and peripheral blood were collected and then preserved as a mix of FFPE and fresh-frozen material. Blood samples were analyzed as peripheral blood mononuclear cells for TCR repertoire profiling. The immunoSEQ Assay was used to sequence TCR beta CDR3 regions from DNA. The paper's data handling went like this. T cell density was computed as TCR beta template counts normalized to usable DNA estimated by amplifying housekeeping genes. Using the preseqR package, richness was estimated by extrapolating to 120,000 templates for tissue samples and 400,000 templates for PBMC samples. Clonality was defined as one minus Pielou's evenness. To identify tissue-enriched TCRs, differential abundance testing was run on productive amino-acid clonotypes with a minimum total count of 5 and an alpha of 0.1. The Jaccard Index and the Morisita Overlap Index were used to measure repertoire overlap between compartments. GLIPH clustered TCR beta CDR3s with public tetramer-defined viral CDR3s; viral motifs required at least three viral sequences plus V-gene enrichment. Held by TCRdb, this immuneACCESS table contains in-frame sequences only and omits some clones. Under half of the omission traces to an unresolved V gene where checked; the cause of the rest is unknown. V and J calls and clone size come straight from that table; D and trimming were deduced from the DNA. A total of roughly 24,000 clones appear in this sample, more than 65% of them only once. 8.5% to 10% of the sample is in the top ten clones.

The specimen was peripheral blood, collected before any cancer treatment. The TCR comes from a man between 40 and 69 years old with stage III squamous cell lung carcinoma.

Here the CDR3 is given as CASTDSNGQETQYF. The DNA reads TGTGCCAGCACTGACTCGAACGGACAAGAGACCCAGTACTTC. The V gene is TRBV6-6 and the J gene is TRBJ2-5; no D gene call is confident. Via the germline V gene (reference sequence), CDR1 is MNHNY and CDR2 SVGAGI. The junction shows trimming of 7 bases on V and 2 bases on J, plus 14 bases between the germline ends. The cysteine opens and the phenylalanine closes a CDR3 of 14 amino acids. Only the CDR3 DNA is retained, 42 bases long and in frame from the first base.